Below are 7 T cell receptor beta chains sequenced from a single sample in a study of T cell repertoires in aging, cancer and after chemotherapy. Rearranged V-D-J TRB sequences were amplified with a mixed TRB-A/B primer pool. Each CDR3 protein gets one entry after TCRdb re-called the multiplex PCR reads with MiXCR. The sample contains a few thousand distinct CDR3 sequences, over 20% of which appear only once. TCR beta rearrangements were amplified from peripheral blood genomic DNA. What was sequenced was blood. The receptor set was obtained from a human donor with a blood cancer.

The rearrangement links TRBV2 to TRBJ2-1, with unresolved D. CDR1 is SNHLY and CDR2 is FYNNEI in the germline V gene. The CDR3 sequence is 14 residues long. Here the CDR3 DNA reads TGTGTCACCATACGGACCTCTGCCTTTAATGAGCAGTTCTTC. Protein sequence: CVTIRTSAFNEQFF.

V and J are TRBV10-3 and TRBJ2-1; TRBD2 agrees at 13 bases. Trimming at V came to 8 bases and at J to 2 bases, leaving 0 bases not matched to a gene. This CDR3 spans 14 amino acids. CDR1 and CDR2 from the germline V gene are ENHRY and SYGVKD. CDR3 residues: CAIGTSGTYNEQFF. The CDR3 DNA sequence: TGTGCCATCGGGACTAGCGGGACCTACAATGAGCAGTTCTTC.

This clonotype qualifies as medium-sized (0.01 to 0.1%). This chain uses TRBV6-2 or TRBV6-3 with TRBJ1-1; D might be TRBD1 (6 bases). Germline V gene lookup returns CDR1 MNHEY and CDR2 SVGEGT. This CDR3 spans 16 amino acids. Trimming cost V 2 bases and J 0 bases, with 13 bases left between them. In nucleotides, the CDR3 is TGTGCCAGCAGTTACAGTCAAGGACAGTTGAACACTGAAGCTTTCTTT. Encoded protein: CASSYSQGQLNTEAFF.

Judged by abundance, this clonotype is large (0.1 to 1%). V is TRBV19 and J is TRBJ2-1; 8 bases agree with TRBD1. Germline trimming cut 5 bases from V and 0 bases from J; bases unmatched to any gene: 3. This CDR3 contains 15 residues. Germline values: CDR1 LNHDA, CDR2 SQIVND (reference sequence). The CDR3 sequence: CASSRTGSSYNEQFF. CDR3 DNA: TGTGCCAGTAGTCGGACAGGGAGCTCCTACAATGAGCAGTTCTTC.

In its sample, this clonotype ranks as large (0.1 to 1%). The J gene is TRBJ2-3, the V gene TRBV30; 12 nucleotides line up with TRBD1. The germline CDR1 and CDR2 sequences are GTSNPN and SVGIG (reference sequence). V shed 1 base, J shed 7 bases, and the junction held 6 bases outside the gene matches. The CDR3 has 15 residues. CDR3 sequence (DNA): TGTGCCTGGAGTGCCGGGACAGGGGGCGCAAATACGCAGTATTTT. It specifies CAWSAGTGGANTQYF.

The rearrangement uses TRBV11-2 and TRBJ2-5; weak D call: TRBD2 (5 bases). The V end lost 5 bases, the J end lost 1 base, and 20 bases lay between the germline ends. The CDR3 covers 17 residues. Germline V gene data show CDR1 as SGHAT and CDR2 as FQNNGV. CDR3 residues: CASSPTRERKGQETQYF. DNA of the CDR3: TGTGCCAGCAGCCCAACCCGGGAACGTAAGGGCCAAGAGACCCAGTACTTC. Using reference TRBV11-2 and TRBJ2-5 for the parts outside the CDR3, the full variable domain is EAGVAQSPRYKIIEKRQSVAFWCNPISGHATLYWYQQILGQGPKLLIQFQNNGVVDDSQLPKDRFSAERLKGVDSTLKIQPAKLEDSAVYLCASSPTRERKGQETQYFGPGTRLLVL.

By its share, this clonotype is medium-sized. This rearrangement joins TRBV4-1 to TRBJ1-5, with 7 bases aligning to TRBD1. Per the germline V gene, CDR1 is MGHRA and CDR2 is YSYEKL. The V and J ends lost 0 bases and 0 bases, in that order; junction bases with no gene match: 5. The CDR3 has 17 residues. The CDR3 loop reads CASSQDDRAYSNQPQHF. The CDR3 region has the DNA TGCGCCAGCAGCCAAGATGACAGGGCGTATAGCAATCAGCCCCAGCATTTT.